These 2 T cell receptor beta chains originate from one sample sequenced in a study of PD-L1 blockade in urothelial cancer. Method: immunoSEQ multiplex PCR; TCRdb's copy keeps in-frame clones and lacks some. The table records more than 50,000 clones, approximately 80% of them present only once. Source: PBMCs, taken around atezolizumab (anti-PD-L1) treatment. These TCRs come from a man in his 70s with urothelial cancer.

The rearrangement joins TRBV5-1 to TRBJ2-3, with TRBD2 matching 7 bases. The CDR3 has 15 amino acids. The germline CDR1 and CDR2 sequences are SGHRS and YFSETQ. V was pared by 5 bases and J by 0 bases, with 6 bases of the junction left unmatched. This CDR3 is CASRAGPASTDTQYF. The CDR3 nucleotides read TGCGCCAGCAGAGCGGGACCAGCTAGCACAGATACGCAGTATTTT.

This clone was recorded once. The chain couples TRBV19 to TRBJ1-5; TRBD1 aligns across 8 bases. The CDR3 extends over 14 amino acids. Germline CDR1 and CDR2: LNHDA and SQIVND (reference sequence). V lost 5 bases to trimming and J lost 2 bases; unmatched junction nucleotides: 2. The CDR3 region has the DNA TGTGCCAGTAGTGGACAGGGAGGCAATCAGCCCCAGCATTTT. It specifies CASSGQGGNQPQHF.